This entry lists 10 T cell receptor beta chains sequenced from one sample in a study of PD-1 blockade in classical Hodgkin lymphoma. Time point defined: cycle 4 day 1 (C4D1), after around six weeks of nivolumab. Patients all relapsed after autologous stem cell transplantation, and there was variation in brentuximab vedotin exposure. Repertoires were generated with immunoSEQ multiplex PCR, while TCRdb's copy carries only in-frame clones and drops some. The sample consists of 20,000 to 25,000 clones, under 75% of them appearing once. The source was peripheral blood mononuclear cells (PBMCs), collected before the fourth cycle of nivolumab. These receptors all stem from a human donor with classical Hodgkin lymphoma.

The chain uses TRBV5-4 and TRBJ2-5; TRBD1 matches at 7 bases. Per germline, CDR1 SGHNT and CDR2 YYREEE (reference sequence). The CDR3 totals 15 residues. J was trimmed by 5 bases and V by 5 bases; bases with no gene match: 12. The CDR3 bases are TGTGCCAGCAGTTCGACGACAGGGATTGAGGAGACCCAGTACTTC. Translation: CASSSTTGIEETQYF.

The chain employs TRBV5-1 and TRBJ2-3; 10 bases map to TRBD2. The CDR3 is 16 amino acids. CDR1 and CDR2 (germline): SGHRS, YFSETQ. V lost 6 bases, J lost 5 bases, and 12 bases stayed unmatched. This chain's CDR3 is CASTSLASGGRDTQYF. CDR3 nucleotide sequence: TGCGCCAGCACTTCTTTGGCTAGCGGGGGTAGAGATACGCAGTATTTT. Full variable domain (outside the CDR3, taken from reference TRBV5-1 and TRBJ2-3): KAGVTQTPRYLIKTRGQQVTLSCSPISGHRSVSWYQQTPGQGLQFLFEYFSETQRNKGNFPGRFSGRQFSNSRSEMNVSTLELGDSALYLCASTSLASGGRDTQYFGPGTRLTVL.

The genes are TRBV5-4 and TRBJ1-1; D gene uncertain. The CDR3 has 14 amino acids. Trimming took off 5 bases at V and 0 bases at J, with 11 bases between the two ends. Per germline, CDR1 SGHNT and CDR2 YYREEE (reference sequence). The DNA for the CDR3 is TGTGCCAGCAGACGAACGGAGATGAACACTGAAGCTTTCTTT. It specifies CASRRTEMNTEAFF.

CDR3 in amino acids: CASPRGGGNTEAFF. DNA of the CDR3: TGTGCCAGCCCCAGGGGGGGAGGGAACACTGAAGCTTTCTTT. V gene TRBV7-2 combines with J gene TRBJ1-1; TRBD1 agrees at 7 bases. J gave up 1 base and V 8 bases, and 7 bases lay outside the gene matches. Germline V CDR1 and CDR2: SGHTA, FQGNSA. There are 14 residues in the CDR3.

The chain joins TRBV5-5 to TRBJ1-3, with TRBD1 as a possible D gene (6 bases). The CDR3 has 16 amino acids. Looked up from germline, CDR1 is SGHKS and CDR2 is YYEKEE (reference sequence). V shed 4 bases and J shed 2 bases, with 16 bases lying between them. CDR3 nucleotide sequence: TGTGCCAGCAGCCAAGATCCCGGGACAACTGGAAACACCATATATTTT. It specifies CASSQDPGTTGNTIYF.

This chain joins TRBV12-2 and TRBJ2-2; the listed D gene, TRBD2, was not tested against the DNA. TRBV12-2 is a documented pseudogene. The CDR3 extends over 14 amino acids. CDR3 in DNA: TGTGCAAGTCGCTTAGGGCCTGAGCGACGGGGAGCTGTTTTT. Encoded protein: CASRLGPERRGAVF.

This clone is a singleton in its sample. The V and J genes are TRBV19 and TRBJ2-1; 10 bases are a match to TRBD2. Germline CDR1 is LNHDA and CDR2 is SQIVND (reference sequence). Trimming removed 3 bases from V and 6 bases from J; junction bases left unmatched: 14. The CDR3 is 18 residues long. The CDR3 loop reads CASSISRRLAGVSNEQFF. The CDR3 bases are TGTGCCAGTAGTATTTCCCGCCGTCTAGCGGGGGTTTCCAATGAGCAGTTCTTC.

This clone appeared a single time. This chain joins TRBV27 and TRBJ1-6; weak D call: TRBD1 (6 bases). The CDR3 has 14 residues. V was trimmed by 0 bases and J by 8 bases, leaving 8 bases between them. Germline CDR1 and CDR2: MNHEY and SMNVEV (reference sequence). The CDR3 loop is CASSLSRGHSPLHF. Written as DNA, the CDR3 is TGTGCCAGCAGTTTATCCAGGGGACATTCACCCCTCCACTTT.

The chain couples TRBV27 to TRBJ2-3; TRBD2 matches at 8 bases. Trimming at V came to 6 bases and at J to 0 bases, leaving 5 bases not matched to a gene. In germline, CDR1 is MNHEY, CDR2 SMNVEV (reference sequence). This CDR3 has 15 residues. CDR3 region: CASRKERGSTDTQYF. CDR3 bases: TGTGCCAGCAGAAAAGAGCGGGGGAGCACAGATACGCAGTATTTT.

The V call is TRBV2, the J call TRBJ1-5; unclear D gene. The V and J ends lost 3 bases and 0 bases respectively, with 6 bases between them. The length of the CDR3 is 14 residues. Germline V lookup: CDR1 SNHLY, CDR2 FYNNEI. The CDR3 sequence: CASSENYSNQPQHF. The CDR3, as DNA: TGTGCCAGCAGTGAGAACTATAGCAATCAGCCCCAGCATTTT.